This entry lists 8 T cell receptor beta chains sequenced from one sample in a study of Ad26.COV2.S vaccination and SARS-CoV-2 variants. Sequencing used immunoSEQ multiplex PCR; TCRdb keeps in-frame clones, though not all of them. The sample yields some 480,000 clones, approximately 88% seen once. Treatment denoted: 19 received Ad26.COV2.S at low or high dose, single or two shots; several received placebo; per-sample allocation not given. Following the first vaccine or placebo injection, samples were taken on day 63. The source material was peripheral blood, sampled in a trial of Ad26.COV2.S vaccine versus placebo. The receptors were sampled from a person aged 18-60 years who received the Ad26.COV2.S COVID-19 vaccine or a placebo.

The CDR3 bases are TGTGCCACCAGTGAAACAGGGGGCGCGAGCTACACCTTC. This codes for CATSETGGASYTF. This chain uses TRBV24-1 with TRBJ1-2; 9 bases align to TRBD1. CDR3 length equals 13 residues. Germline V gene data show CDR1 as KGHDR and CDR2 as SFDVKD. Unmatched junction bases numbered 5, after V lost 4 bases and J lost 9 bases.

The CDR3 loop reads CASSQESTSQAGELFF. The CDR3 DNA follows: TGTGCCAGCAGCCAAGAGTCGACCTCCCAAGCCGGGGAGCTGTTTTTT. V is TRBV4-2 and J is TRBJ2-2; no clear D gene. From germline, CDR1 is LGHNA and CDR2 YNFKEQ. Trimming removed 0 bases from V and 6 bases from J, with 14 bases in between. The CDR3 loop spans 16 amino acids.

The V gene is TRBV19, the J gene TRBJ2-1; possible D gene TRBD1, 6 bases. V lost 1 base and J 4 bases, leaving 11 bases between the germline ends. Per the germline V gene, CDR1 is LNHDA and CDR2 is SQIVND (reference sequence). The CDR3 covers 15 residues. CDR3 bases: TGTGCCAGTAGTATAGGGAGCCAGGGGTACAATGAGCAGTTCTTC. Its translation: CASSIGSQGYNEQFF.

CDR3 amino acids: CASSLGGGDTEAFF. The CDR3, as DNA: TGTGCCAGCAGCTTGGGGGGAGGGGACACTGAAGCTTTCTTT. The V and J genes are TRBV11-3 and TRBJ1-1, with a tentative D call TRBD1 (5 bases). The CDR3 is made up of 14 amino acids. The germline gives CDR1 SGHNT, CDR2 YENEEA. V lost 3 bases, J lost 3 bases, and 11 bases lay in between.

The V call is TRBV29-1, the J call TRBJ2-3, with 13 bases matching TRBD2. Germline V gene data show CDR1 as SQVTM and CDR2 as ANQGSEA. The CDR3 runs to 15 residues. Trimming cost V 6 bases and J 6 bases; bases outside gene matches: 9. DNA for the CDR3: TGCAGCGTGGGCTTACTAGCGGGAGGGCGCGATACGCAGTATTTT. As protein: CSVGLLAGGRDTQYF.

The V and J genes are TRBV3-1 (or the pseudogene TRBV3-2) and TRBJ2-1; tentative D call: TRBD1 (5 bases). V lost 1 base and J lost 9, with 16 bases in between. Germline V gives CDR1 LGHDT, CDR2 YNNKEL (reference sequence). The CDR3 runs 15 residues. The CDR3 region has the DNA TGTGCCAGCAGCCAAGGGGGCCCCCAAGGCGTTGAGCAGTTCTTC. It yields the protein CASSQGGPQGVEQFF.

This chain uses TRBV27 with TRBJ2-7; a possible D gene is TRBD2 (5 bases). Germline CDR1 reads MNHEY; CDR2 reads SMNVEV (reference sequence). This CDR3 comprises 15 residues. V was clipped by 5 bases and J by 2 bases, with 16 bases between them. CDR3 protein: CASSQSHEGAYEQYF. DNA for the CDR3: TGTGCCAGCAGTCAGAGTCACGAGGGAGCCTACGAGCAGTACTTC.

The chain uses TRBV11-2 and TRBJ1-1; D gene unclear. CDR1 and CDR2 (germline): SGHAT, FQNNGV. The CDR3 loop spans 11 amino acids. V was trimmed by 0 bases and J by 8 bases, leaving 4 bases between them. The CDR3 is CASSLDREAFF. The DNA of the CDR3 is TGTGCCAGCAGCTTAGATAGAGAAGCTTTCTTT.